A selection of T cell receptor beta chains follows, all from one sample in a study of cytomegalovirus exposure and HLA in healthy donors. Here immunoSEQ multiplex PCR was the method, and the copy in TCRdb shows in-frame clones only, minus some. The sample comprises 110,000 or so clones, more than 65% of which are singletons, and over 9.5% rests with the top ten. The sequenced sample was PBMCs. Receptor source: a man aged 35 to 55 in good health and CMV-seropositive. CDR3s include the opening cysteine and the closing phenylalanine or tryptophan. Fields, in order: V gene, J gene, clone size, D gene, CDR3 DNA, CDR3 protein. D genes are given only for firm matches. Rows give clone size only sometimes, using once, few, many, or a class for an expanded clone.

V: TRBV19
J: TRBJ1-5
size: -
D: -
DNA: TGTGCCAGTAGTTACAGGGCCACAGTGTACAATCAGCCCCAGCATTTT
CDR3: CASSYRATVYNQPQHF

V: TRBV28
J: TRBJ1-5
size: -
D: -
DNA: TGTGCCAGCAGTTTACTAAGCATCGTAGAGCCCCAGCATTTT
CDR3: CASSLLSIVEPQHF

V: TRBV4-3
J: TRBJ2-3
size: -
D: -
DNA: TGCGCCAGCAGCCAAGAAAATAGACAGGTCTCTGTTGGTACGCAGTATTTT
CDR3: CASSQENRQVSVGTQYF

V: TRBV25-1
J: TRBJ1-6
size: -
D: -
DNA: TGTGCCAGCAGGGACAGCTATAATTCACCCCTCCACTTT
CDR3: CASRDSYNSPLHF

V: TRBV14
J: TRBJ2-3
size: -
D: TRBD1
DNA: TGTGCCAGCAGCTTTGGGACAGGGGGCGGAGATACGCAGTATTTT
CDR3: CASSFGTGGGDTQYF

V: TRBV9
J: TRBJ2-2
size: -
D: TRBD2
DNA: TGTGCCAGCAGCGCCCCCGCCTGGGGGGGGGCGAACACCGGGGAGCTGTTTTTT
CDR3: CASSAPAWGGANTGELFF

V: TRBV29-1
J: TRBJ2-5
size: -
D: TRBD1
DNA: TGCAGCGTGACCCGGGACAGAGAAGCGATAAAAGAGACCCAGTACTTC
CDR3: CSVTRDREAIKETQYF

V: TRBV4-2
J: TRBJ1-4
size: -
D: -
DNA: TGTGCCAGCAGCCACCAACAGGACAGCTCTACCGAAAAACTGTTTTTT
CDR3: CASSHQQDSSTEKLFF

V: TRBV7-9
J: TRBJ2-2
size: -
D: -
DNA: TGTGCCAGCAGACCCTTCGGGGGCAGGGGGAACCTCGGGGAGCTGTTTTTT
CDR3: CASRPFGGRGNLGELFF

V: TRBV28
J: TRBJ1-5
size: -
D: -
DNA: TGTGCCAGCAGTTTTATAGGGAGGGGGATTAGCAATCAGCCCCAGCATTTT
CDR3: CASSFIGRGISNQPQHF

V: TRBV20-1
J: TRBJ2-7
size: -
D: -
DNA: TGCAGTGCTTCTATAGTTGACGAGCAGTACTTC
CDR3: CSASIVDEQYF

V: TRBV21-1
J: TRBJ2-5
size: once
D: -
DNA: TGTGCCAGCACCCGGACTAGCGGGGCCCAAGAGACCCAGTACTTC
CDR3: CASTRTSGAQETQYF

V: TRBV5-4
J: TRBJ2-6
size: -
D: -
DNA: TGCGCCAGCAGCCAAGATGGGACAACTGGGGCCAACGTCCTGACTTTC
CDR3: CASSQDGTTGANVLTF

V: TRBV7-9
J: TRBJ2-1
size: -
D: -
DNA: TGTGCCAGCAGCTTAGATACAACGGTAGCTGAGCAGTTCTTC
CDR3: CASSLDTTVAEQFF

V: TRBV7-9
J: TRBJ2-7
size: -
D: -
DNA: TGTGCCAGCAGCCCCAGCTACGAGCAGTACTTC
CDR3: CASSPSYEQYF

V: TRBV11-2
J: TRBJ2-3
size: -
D: -
DNA: TGTGCCAGCAGCCCCAGCGGGCCAGATACGCAGTATTTT
CDR3: CASSPSGPDTQYF

V: TRBV9
J: TRBJ2-7
size: -
D: TRBD1
DNA: TGTGCCAGCAGCACGACAGGGGACTACGAGCAGTACTTC
CDR3: CASSTTGDYEQYF

V: TRBV7-2
J: TRBJ2-6
size: -
D: -
DNA: TGTGCCAGCAGCTTAGGAGGAGGGGTCGGGGCCAACGTCCTGACTTTC
CDR3: CASSLGGGVGANVLTF

V: TRBV5-4
J: TRBJ1-5
size: once
D: TRBD1
DNA: TGTGCCAGCAGCCCCCTCGGGACAGGCAACAATCAGCCCCAGCATTTT
CDR3: CASSPLGTGNNQPQHF

V: TRBV5-1
J: TRBJ2-7
size: once
D: TRBD2
DNA: TGCGCCAGCAGCCCTAGCGGGGGGCCCAACGAGCAGTACTTC
CDR3: CASSPSGGPNEQYF

V: TRBV6-1
J: TRBJ1-5
size: -
D: -
DNA: TGTGCCAGCAGTGAAATATTAAGAAGGGGGAGCAATCAGCCCCAGCATTTT
CDR3: CASSEILRRGSNQPQHF

V: TRBV11-2
J: TRBJ1-5
size: -
D: TRBD1
DNA: TGTGCCAGCAGCTTAGGTACGACAGGGGGCGTCAATCAGCCCCAGCATTTT
CDR3: CASSLGTTGGVNQPQHF

V: TRBV28
J: TRBJ1-2
size: once
D: TRBD1
DNA: TGTGCCAGCAGTTTACCCCCCCGGGACAGGGGGCGGGTTGGCTACACCTTC
CDR3: CASSLPPRDRGRVGYTF

V: TRBV19
J: TRBJ1-5
size: -
D: -
DNA: TGTGCCAGTAGACCAGAAGGACAGTCCTATAGCAATCAGCCCCAGCATTTT
CDR3: CASRPEGQSYSNQPQHF

V: TRBV30
J: TRBJ1-2
size: -
D: TRBD1
DNA: TGTGCCTGGACGCCAGGACAGGGCCTTATCACCGGCTACACCTTC
CDR3: CAWTPGQGLITGYTF

V: TRBV2
J: TRBJ2-5
size: few
D: -
DNA: TGTGCCAGCAGTGATCTGACAGGCCAAGAGACCCAGTACTTC
CDR3: CASSDLTGQETQYF

V: TRBV11-3
J: TRBJ2-2
size: -
D: -
DNA: TGTGCCAGCAGCTACGGTACGACCGGGGAGCTGTTTTTT
CDR3: CASSYGTTGELFF

V: TRBV7-9
J: TRBJ2-7
size: -
D: TRBD2
DNA: TGTGCCAGCAGCCCCAGCGGGGGGGAGTACGAGCAGTACTTC
CDR3: CASSPSGGEYEQYF

V: TRBV9
J: TRBJ2-7
size: -
D: TRBD2
DNA: TGTGCCAGCAGCGTACCCGGGGGGGCCTGGGAGCAGTACTTC
CDR3: CASSVPGGAWEQYF

V: TRBV2
J: TRBJ2-1
size: -
D: -
DNA: TGTGCCAGCAGTGAGTGGGGCGGGGTGTCCTACAATGAGCAGTTCTTC
CDR3: CASSEWGGVSYNEQFF

V: TRBV29-1
J: TRBJ1-1
size: -
D: -
DNA: TGCAGCCCCCGACAGTTGAACACTGAAGCTTTCTTT
CDR3: CSPRQLNTEAFF

V: TRBV10-3
J: TRBJ2-1
size: -
D: TRBD2
DNA: TGTGCCATCGACGACCGCGGGGGGAACAATGAGCAGTTCTTC
CDR3: CAIDDRGGNNEQFF

V: TRBV19
J: TRBJ2-3
size: few
D: -
DNA: TGTGCCAGTAGAGATTCTAAAGATACGCAGTATTTT
CDR3: CASRDSKDTQYF

V: TRBV18
J: TRBJ2-1
size: -
D: TRBD1
DNA: TGTGCCAGCTCACCCAGGACAGGGGGATCCTACAATGAGCAGTTCTTC
CDR3: CASSPRTGGSYNEQFF

V: TRBV18
J: TRBJ1-1
size: -
D: -
DNA: TGTGCCAGCTCACCAGGCCGCCCCCGAGGGACTGAAGCTTTCTTT
CDR3: CASSPGRPRGTEAFF

V: TRBV5-5
J: TRBJ2-5
size: -
D: -
DNA: TGTGCCAGCAGCCCTATAGAGTTATTACAGGGTGGAGAGACCCAGTACTTC
CDR3: CASSPIELLQGGETQYF

V: TRBV18
J: TRBJ1-2
size: -
D: TRBD1
DNA: TGTGCCAGCTCAAGAGAAGGGACAGGCTTCTATGGCTACACCTTC
CDR3: CASSREGTGFYGYTF

V: TRBV7-3
J: TRBJ2-6
size: few
D: -
DNA: TGTGCCAGCAGCCCGACCCCTGGGGGAGGTGGGGCCAACGTCCTGACTTTC
CDR3: CASSPTPGGGGANVLTF

V: TRBV5-1
J: TRBJ1-5
size: -
D: TRBD1
DNA: TGCGCCAGCAGTGACGGGACAGTAAATCAGCCCCAGCATTTT
CDR3: CASSDGTVNQPQHF

V: TRBV11-2
J: TRBJ1-2
size: -
D: -
DNA: TGTGCCAGCGGGAAGACAGGCTCGAGCTACACCTTC
CDR3: CASGKTGSSYTF